This TCR beta chain was identified during a study of regulatory T cells in long-lasting Graves disease. Library construction for TCR beta used iRepertoire HTBI primers and Arm-PCR of CDR3 regions. TCRdb called the multiplex PCR reads again in MiXCR, with one record for every CDR3 protein. The sample yields approximately 690,000 distinct CDR3 sequences, around 30% seen once. The V end was cut by 4 bases, the J end by 3 bases, with 19 bases between. The CDR3 spans 17 residues. Per the germline V gene, CDR1 is PRHDT and CDR2 is FYEKMQ (reference sequence). Regarding time point: persistent/refractory GD, antithyroid drugs over 5 years with positive TRAb. The TCR library was made from RNA extracted from PBMCs. The sample holds a few counts of this clonotype.

This sequence was found in a female donor with Graves disease. The sample was peripheral blood mononuclear cells (PBMCs), taken when the disease was refractory, from a patient treated with antithyroid drugs. The V and J genes are TRBV13 and TRBJ2-4; D is perhaps TRBD1 (6 bases). The CDR3 DNA reads as TGTGCCAGCAGCTGGGCTGGACAGTCGTCCAACAAAAACATTCAGTACTTC. Its protein is CASSWAGQSSNKNIQYF.